This T cell receptor (beta chain) stems from a study of identical twins. One entry per CDR3 protein results from TCRdb running MiXCR on the 5' RACE reads. The profile shows some 440,000 distinct CDR3 sequences, 24% of them singletons. V lost 5 bases to trimming and J lost 9 bases, with 17 bases between them. The length of the CDR3 is 14 residues. CDR1 is SGHTA, CDR2 FQGTGA, per germline. This same sample was also taken into another study, of T cells expressing NK-cell markers. That paper adds: Dominant NKG2C+ clonotypes accounted for roughly 1.0-7.0% of CD8+ T cells in six or seven donors. The CD3+CD56-NKG2C+ fraction of a handful of donors was likewise dominated by these clonotypes.

The chain has TRBV7-3 and TRBJ2-1; D perhaps matches TRBD2 (6 bases). This clonotype was obtained from a woman aged 18-29 years in good health. The material sequenced was CD4+ T cells sorted from blood. DNA for the CDR3: TGTGCCAGCAGCCCCTCGGGGGAGTTGAGTGAGCAGTTCTTC. Protein: CASSPSGELSEQFF.